This T cell receptor beta chain was recorded in a study of blood T cells in healthy people across ages. Regarding the study as a whole: Expanded clonotype shifts may have been confounded, as the donors had an unknown CMV status. Naive CD4+ cell counts and diversity both ran higher in long-lived than in aged donors. Per-million-T-cell TCR beta diversity fell roughly linearly with age.

Notes on this clonotype: Its antigen is still unknown.

The germline V gene has CDR1 SEHNR and CDR2 FQNEAQ (reference sequence). The CDR3 spans 16 residues. Using a J-beta primer mix together with a sample-barcoded 5' primer, a second PCR was run for about 6 to 11 cycles. TCRdb redid the calling of the 5' RACE reads with MiXCR, one entry per CDR3 protein. The sample consists of over 450,000 distinct CDR3 sequences, 24% of them appearing once. The data also belong to a second study, concerning T cells of mothers and their children.

The chain links TRBV7-9 to TRBJ2-7; D tentatively reads TRBD1 or TRBD2 (8 bases each). TRBJ2-5 explains the end of the DNA better; the J call may be wrong. This receptor was taken from a boy between 10 and 17 years old in good health. The sample comprised blood. The chain's CDR3 is CASSLQGARGEETQYF. For the CDR3, the DNA is TGTGCCAGCAGCTTACAGGGGGCGCGGGGGGAAGAGACCCAGTACTTC.